This T cell receptor beta chain was observed in a study of blood T cell repertoires in COVID-19. Study summary: Some COVID-19 samples were acute and others convalescent; all came from the United States, Italy and Spain.

The assay was immunoSEQ multiplex PCR, and TCRdb's table has in-frame clones only and misses some. The sample comprises about 150,000 clones, 88% of which are singletons, and 10% to 13% rests with the top ten. The CDR3 consists of 15 residues. Trimming stripped 6 bases from V and 3 bases from J, with 14 bases between. Germline CDR1 and CDR2: MNHEY and SVGAGI. This clone was counted a few times. V usage is TRBV6-5 and J usage is TRBJ1-4, with a tentative D call TRBD1 (6 bases). Sequenced material: peripheral blood. The sequence was obtained from a man aged 55 to 70 with active or convalescent COVID-19. CDR3 sequence (DNA): TGTGCCAGCAGCTCCCCAGGACAGTCTAATGAAAAACTGTTTTTT. Amino acids: CASSSPGQSNEKLFF.